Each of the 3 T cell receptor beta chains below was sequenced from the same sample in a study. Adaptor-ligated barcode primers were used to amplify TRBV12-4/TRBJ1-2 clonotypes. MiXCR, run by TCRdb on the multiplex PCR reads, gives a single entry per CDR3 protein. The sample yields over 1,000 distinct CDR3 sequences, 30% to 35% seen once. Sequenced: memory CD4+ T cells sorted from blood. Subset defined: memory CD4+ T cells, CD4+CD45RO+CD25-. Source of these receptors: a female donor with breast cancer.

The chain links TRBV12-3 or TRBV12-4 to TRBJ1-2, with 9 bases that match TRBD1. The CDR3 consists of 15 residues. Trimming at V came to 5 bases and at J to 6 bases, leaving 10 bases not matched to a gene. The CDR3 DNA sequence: TGTGCCAGCAGTGCTTCGGACAGGGGATGGCATGGCTACACCTTC. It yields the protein CASSASDRGWHGYTF.

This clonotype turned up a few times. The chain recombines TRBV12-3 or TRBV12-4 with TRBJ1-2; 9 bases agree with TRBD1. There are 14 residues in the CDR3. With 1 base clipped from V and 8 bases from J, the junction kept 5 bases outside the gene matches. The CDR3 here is CASSLVGQGGGYTF. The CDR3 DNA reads TGTGCCAGCAGTTTAGTGGGACAGGGCGGCGGCTACACCTTC.

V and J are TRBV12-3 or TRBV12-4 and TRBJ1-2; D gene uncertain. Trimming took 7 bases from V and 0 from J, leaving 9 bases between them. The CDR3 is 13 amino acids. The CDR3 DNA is TGTGCCAGCACTATCCGAGCTAACTATGGCTACACCTTC. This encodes CASTIRANYGYTF.